This T cell receptor beta chain was found in a study of blood T cell repertoires in COVID-19. Study in general: PBMCs, B-cell-depleted T cells, or T cells were the source of the cDNA or gDNA that made up the material.

Germline CDR1 and CDR2: SGHAT and FQNNGV. This CDR3 has 13 residues. V shed 4 bases and J shed 4 bases, with 8 bases lying between them. Original handling: Estimation of nucleated cell counts relied on the amplification of reference gene primers. Profiling relied on immunoSEQ multiplex PCR, and the TCRdb table lists in-frame clones only, not all of them. The D gene and trimming were derived from the DNA, and the V and J assignments and clone size from that table. The data contain over 250,000 clones, 88% of them singletons. All enrollees were roughly 18 to 90 years old and from about 25 US areas. Participant reports of clinical history set cohort assignment.

The sample taken for sequencing was PBMCs or T cells enriched from blood (not recorded which). This receptor was obtained from a woman aged 55-70 years in a cohort exposed to, infected with or recovered from COVID-19 (not recorded which). V gene TRBV11-2 combines with J gene TRBJ2-1; D gene uncertain. CDR3 loop: CASSWREYNEQFF. The CDR3 coding sequence is TGTGCCAGCAGCTGGAGAGAGTACAATGAGCAGTTCTTC.